The 10 T cell receptor beta chains presented below share a single source sample, sequenced in a study of T-cell reconstitution after alpha-beta-depleted transplantation in children. Using unique molecular identifiers, the investigators prepared the TCRbeta library. TCRdb itself ran the PCR reads through MiXCR, one entry per CDR3 protein. Of approximately 230,000 distinct CDR3 sequences listed, roughly 26% were seen once; the top ten hold about 2.8%. The sample in question was PBMCs, obtained before TCRalphabeta/CD19-depleted stem cell transplant. Receptors were obtained from a girl between 2 and 10 years old with Fanconi anemia, due to receive a stem cell transplant.

The J gene is TRBJ1-2, the V gene TRBV12-3 or TRBV12-4; D is uncertain. The CDR3 has 12 residues. V lost 6 bases and J 4 bases, leaving 9 bases between the germline ends. In DNA form, the CDR3 reads TGTGCCAGCAGGCAGAGGTTCTATGGCTACACCTTC. Translated, it gives CASRQRFYGYTF.

This clonotype was seen more than once but under ten times. One junction end does not reproduce the germline sequence, and a read error may be involved. This rearrangement joins TRBV20-1 to TRBJ2-2; a weak D match, TRBD1 (6 bases). The germline gives CDR1 DFQATT, CDR2 SNEGSKA (reference sequence). The CDR3 runs to 16 residues. This CDR3 is CCARKQGRVDTGELFF. In nucleotides, the CDR3 is TGCTGTGCTAGAAAACAGGGACGAGTGGACACCGGGGAGCTGTTTTTT.

This clonotype was detected ten times or more. The J gene is TRBJ2-3, the V gene TRBV4-2, with D perhaps TRBD2 (6 bases). V was pared by 3 bases and J by 0 bases, with 10 bases between. The CDR3 is 15 residues long. Looked up from germline, CDR1 is LGHNA and CDR2 is YNFKEQ. Here the CDR3 reads CASSQGGMSTDTQYF. CDR3 nucleotides: TGTGCCAGCAGCCAGGGCGGGATGAGCACAGATACGCAGTATTTT.

The rearrangement joins TRBV28 to TRBJ2-2, with 9 bases aligning to TRBD2. V was pared by 5 bases and J by 8 bases, with 18 bases of the junction left unmatched. The germline gives CDR1 MDHEN, CDR2 SYDVKM. This CDR3 is built from 18 residues. The CDR3 protein is CASSDGRGLAKRLGELFF. CDR3 DNA sequence: TGTGCCAGCAGTGACGGTCGGGGACTAGCAAAAAGACTTGGGGAGCTGTTTTTT.

The chain links TRBV29-1 to TRBJ2-2, with unresolved D. The V end was cut by 4 bases, the J end by 5 bases, with 11 bases between. CDR1 and CDR2 (germline): SQVTM, ANQGSEA. The length of the CDR3 is 13 residues. This CDR3 reads CSVGVGRTGELFF. The CDR3, as DNA: TGCAGCGTTGGAGTAGGCAGGACCGGGGAGCTGTTTTTT.

Many counts were recorded for this clonotype. V and J are TRBV20-1 and TRBJ1-1; TRBD1 might be the D (5 bases). This CDR3 has 14 residues. Per the germline V gene, CDR1 is DFQATT and CDR2 is SNEGSKA (reference sequence). Trimming left V 4 bases short and J 5 bases short, with 17 bases between. CDR3: CSAILTGWETEAFF. The DNA of the CDR3 is TGCAGTGCTATCCTAACAGGATGGGAGACTGAAGCTTTCTTT.

This clonotype appeared a few times. This rearrangement joins TRBV20-1 to TRBJ2-3; the D gene could be TRBD1 or TRBD2 (6 bases each). Trimming pared 3 bases from V and 2 bases from J, leaving 15 bases between. The germline V gene encodes CDR1 DFQATT and CDR2 SNEGSKA (reference sequence). This CDR3 contains 15 residues. CDR3 in DNA: TGCAGTGCTAGCCTGAGGGGGGTCCTCACAGATACGCAGTATTTT. Amino acids: CSASLRGVLTDTQYF.

This clonotype was counted at least ten times. The chain links TRBV29-1 to TRBJ2-7, with 10 positions matching TRBD1. The CDR3 runs 13 residues. Trimming removed 4 bases from V and 2 bases from J; junction bases left unmatched: 2. CDR1 is SQVTM, CDR2 ANQGSEA, per germline. The CDR3: CSVAGTGAYEQYF. The CDR3 nucleotides read TGCAGCGTTGCCGGGACAGGGGCCTACGAGCAGTACTTC.

The J gene is TRBJ2-1, the V gene TRBV28; D remains unclear. CDR3 length: 15 residues. V was trimmed by 3 bases and J by 4 bases, leaving 13 bases between them. The germline V gene has CDR1 MDHEN and CDR2 SYDVKM. The CDR3 protein is CASSFRQEQYNEQFF. The DNA for the CDR3 is TGTGCCAGCAGTTTCAGGCAGGAACAATACAATGAGCAGTTCTTC.

The V and J genes are TRBV29-1 and TRBJ2-2; D possibly corresponds to TRBD1 (5 bases). V was clipped by 6 bases and J by 2 bases, with 19 bases between them. Germline V gives CDR1 SQVTM, CDR2 ANQGSEA. CDR3 length: 16 residues. CDR3: CSVGRDSLINTGELFF. CDR3 DNA: TGCAGCGTGGGCCGAGACAGCCTTATAAACACCGGGGAGCTGTTTTTT.